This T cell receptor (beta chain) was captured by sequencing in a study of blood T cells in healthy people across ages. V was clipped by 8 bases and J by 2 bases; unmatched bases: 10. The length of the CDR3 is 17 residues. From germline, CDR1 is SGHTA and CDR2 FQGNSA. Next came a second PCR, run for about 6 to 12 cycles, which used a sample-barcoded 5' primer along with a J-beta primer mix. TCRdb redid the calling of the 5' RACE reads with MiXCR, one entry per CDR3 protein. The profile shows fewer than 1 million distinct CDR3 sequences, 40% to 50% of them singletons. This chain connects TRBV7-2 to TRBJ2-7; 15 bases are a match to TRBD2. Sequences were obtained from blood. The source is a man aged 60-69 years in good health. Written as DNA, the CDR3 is TGTGCCAGCGGGTCCGGGACTAGCGGGGGGTCTACCTACGAGCAGTACTTC. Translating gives CASGSGTSGGSTYEQYF.